Listed below are T cell receptor beta chains from one sample, sequenced in a study of T cells in Graves' hyperthyroidism and ophthalmopathy. From the multiplex PCR reads, TCRdb called clonotypes with MiXCR, one entry per CDR3 protein. The sample contains approximately 250,000 distinct CDR3 sequences, roughly a quarter of which appear only once. Specimen: blood. The receptors here all came from a woman between 40 and 50 years old with Graves' ophthalmopathy. The conserved cysteine and the conserved F or W are not part of the CDR3 here. The order of the fields is V gene, CDR3 protein.

TRBV28 | ASSSLGWGNGYT
TRBV5-1 | ASRRTSGNNEQF
TRBV24-1 | ATSDPRLAGGSVQETQY
TRBV6-5 | ASSYTRQSEAF
TRBV20-1 | SARQGYQPQH
TRBV9 | ASDGTAHGYT
TRBV10-3 | AISESSGTGTGELF
TRBV19 | ASSTKDPVGELF
TRBV3-1 | ASSQRGVSNQPQH
TRBV6-2/TRBV6-3 | ASSYVGGSAF
TRBV29-1 | SVEAGTQY
TRBV4-2 | ASSHGLGEQY
TRBV30 | AWSGTGGTTGELF
TRBV28 | ASSFQGVNNIQY
TRBV14 | ASSQLLHRGYT
TRBV28 | ASSSGTGTLYGYT
TRBV6-1 | ASSGTPLYYEQY
TRBV7-9 | ASSSTDRGLDEQY
TRBV13 | ASNGGGTGELF
TRBV6-2/TRBV6-3 | ASRSLAGAYEQY
TRBV20-1 | SARDLGGGVETQY
TRBV7-2 | ASSLGSRPDYT
TRBV14 | ASSQTGRNSPLH
TRBV7-2 | ASSLAGGPTGYEQY
TRBV11-2 | ASSHKPMAAGYT
TRBV5-1 | ASSGTAYEQY
TRBV20-1 | SARPDTGALGEQY
TRBV10-2 | ASSESGGQGILEQY
TRBV27 | ASSPFDRGGQPQH
TRBV19 | ASTPQGTMNTEAF
TRBV2 | ASRGGTGRSYGQY
TRBV28 | ASSEGDGYEQY
TRBV10-1 | ASSDSLAGVETQY
TRBV4-2 | ASSQEGVRSYEQY
TRBV7-9 | ASSPGNYEQY
TRBV5-8 | ASSLTRESYNEQF
TRBV28 | ASSQVGLAATNTGELF
TRBV28 | ASSFMGDNYGYT
TRBV2 | ASRGGFNYGYT
TRBV12-3/TRBV12-4 | ASSLALGGNTEAF
TRBV12-3/TRBV12-4 | ASSPDRGSGNTIY
TRBV28 | ASTVGQGMNTEAF
TRBV20-1 | SASGGGPAGEQY
TRBV16 | ASSPQTGGAF
TRBV19 | ASSRTSGSGETQY
TRBV11-2 | ASSSPLGAAGQETQY
TRBV2 | ASSLGGTYQPQH
TRBV27 | ASSSTGASGNTIY
TRBV29-1 | SVGDRVYEQY
TRBV28 | ASSQGQGWETQY
TRBV12-3/TRBV12-4 | ASQNREVGGYT
TRBV6-1 | ASSPGRETQY